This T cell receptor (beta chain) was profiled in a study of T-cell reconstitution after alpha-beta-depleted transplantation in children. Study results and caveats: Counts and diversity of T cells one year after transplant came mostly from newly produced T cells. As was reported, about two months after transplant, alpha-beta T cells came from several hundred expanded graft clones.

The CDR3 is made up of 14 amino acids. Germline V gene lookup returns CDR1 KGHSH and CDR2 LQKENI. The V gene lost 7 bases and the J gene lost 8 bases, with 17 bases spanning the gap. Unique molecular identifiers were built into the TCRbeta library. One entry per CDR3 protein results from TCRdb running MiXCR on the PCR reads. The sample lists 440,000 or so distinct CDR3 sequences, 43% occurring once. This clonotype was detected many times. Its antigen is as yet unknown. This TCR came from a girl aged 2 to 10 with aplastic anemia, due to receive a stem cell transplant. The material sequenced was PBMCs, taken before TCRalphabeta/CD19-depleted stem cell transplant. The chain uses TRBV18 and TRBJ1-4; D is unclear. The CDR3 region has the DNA TGTGCCAGCTGGAGCCCCCAAATGGGGGAAAAACTGTTTTTT. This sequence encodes CASWSPQMGEKLFF.